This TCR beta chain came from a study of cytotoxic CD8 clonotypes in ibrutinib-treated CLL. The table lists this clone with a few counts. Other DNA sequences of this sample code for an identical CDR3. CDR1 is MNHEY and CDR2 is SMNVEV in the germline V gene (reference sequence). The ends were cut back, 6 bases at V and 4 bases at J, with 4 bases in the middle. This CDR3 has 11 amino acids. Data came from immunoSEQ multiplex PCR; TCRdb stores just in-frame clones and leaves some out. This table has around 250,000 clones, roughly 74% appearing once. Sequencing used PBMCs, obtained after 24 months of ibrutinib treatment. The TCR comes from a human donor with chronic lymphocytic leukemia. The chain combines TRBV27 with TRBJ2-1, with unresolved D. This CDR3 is CASSRYNEQFF. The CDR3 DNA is TGTGCCAGCAGCAGATACAATGAGCAGTTCTTC.